Included here is one TCR beta chain sequence, with context. Trimming left V 0 bases short and J 2 bases short, with 11 bases between. The CDR3 covers 15 residues. Per the germline V gene, CDR1 is MGHRA and CDR2 is YSYEKL. The data stem from a study of control samples from healthy donors and cancer patients. Using immunoSEQ multiplex PCR, the repertoire was profiled, and TCRdb retains in-frame clones only, with some absent. The sample includes around 99,000 clones, approximately 90% of them seen just once. The chain employs TRBV4-1 and TRBJ2-7; D is perhaps TRBD1 or TRBD2 (5 bases each). Sequencing input: blood. This sequence was found in a woman between 50 and 59 years old in good health. The CDR3 spells CASSQEGTATYEQYF. The CDR3 DNA is TGCGCCAGCAGCCAAGAAGGGACCGCGACCTACGAGCAGTACTTC.